This T cell receptor beta chain was observed in a study of tumor and adjacent non-tumor tissue in lung cancer. Study-level information: Histology: 12 adenocarcinoma, a couple of squamous cell carcinoma, 1 small cell lung cancer. The patients, around 9 men and about 5 women, were roughly 31 to 80 with stage I to III disease. Regarding the study as a whole: Patients with more diverse tumor TCRs had worse survival. Significantly higher TCR diversity was found in tumor than normal lung.

RNA was extracted from bulk tissue without any cell sorting. TCRbeta libraries were built with three rounds of nested PCR, modified from ARM-PCR. One entry per CDR3 protein results from TCRdb running MiXCR on the multiplex PCR reads. The sample consists of over 110,000 distinct CDR3 sequences, 66% of them appearing once. On this clonotype: Its specificity is unknown. No conserved phenylalanine or tryptophan is present at the end of the CDR3, so a read error is the likely explanation.

The V gene's germline CDR1 is MDHEN and CDR2 SYDVKM. There are 14 residues in the CDR3. The chain uses TRBV28 and TRBJ1-2, with 9 nucleotides matching TRBD1. The sequencing input was lung tumor tissue. The TCR was taken from a man aged 55 to 70 with small cell lung cancer. Here the CDR3 DNA reads TGTGCCAGCAGTTACGGACAGGGGAACTATGGTTACACCATC. Translation: CASSYGQGNYGYTI.